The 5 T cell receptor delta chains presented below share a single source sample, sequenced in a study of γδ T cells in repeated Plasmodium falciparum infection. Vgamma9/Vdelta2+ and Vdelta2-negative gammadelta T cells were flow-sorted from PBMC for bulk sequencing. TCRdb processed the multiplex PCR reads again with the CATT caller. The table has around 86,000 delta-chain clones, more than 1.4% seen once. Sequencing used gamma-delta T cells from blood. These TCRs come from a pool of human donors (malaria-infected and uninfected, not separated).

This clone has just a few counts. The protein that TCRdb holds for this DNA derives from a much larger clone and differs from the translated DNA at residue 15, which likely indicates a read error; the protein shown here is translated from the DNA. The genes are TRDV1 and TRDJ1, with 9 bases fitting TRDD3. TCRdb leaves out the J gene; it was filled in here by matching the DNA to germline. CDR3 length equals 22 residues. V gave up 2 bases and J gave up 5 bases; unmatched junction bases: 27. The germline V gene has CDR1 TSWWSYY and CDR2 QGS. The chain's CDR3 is CALGEERSYKGTGGPEGDKLIF. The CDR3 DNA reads TGTGCTCTTGGGGAAGAGAGATCCTACAAAGGGACTGGGGGACCCGAGGGGGATAAACTCATCTTT.

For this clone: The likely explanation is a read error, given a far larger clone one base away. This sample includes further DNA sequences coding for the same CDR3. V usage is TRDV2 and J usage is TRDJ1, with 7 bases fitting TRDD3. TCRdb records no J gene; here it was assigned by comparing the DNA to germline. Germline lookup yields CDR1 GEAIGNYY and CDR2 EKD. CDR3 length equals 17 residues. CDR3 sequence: CACDTVGGFRDTDKLIF. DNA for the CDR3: TGCGCCTGTGACACCGTAGGGGGATTCAGAGACACCGATAAACTCATCTTT.

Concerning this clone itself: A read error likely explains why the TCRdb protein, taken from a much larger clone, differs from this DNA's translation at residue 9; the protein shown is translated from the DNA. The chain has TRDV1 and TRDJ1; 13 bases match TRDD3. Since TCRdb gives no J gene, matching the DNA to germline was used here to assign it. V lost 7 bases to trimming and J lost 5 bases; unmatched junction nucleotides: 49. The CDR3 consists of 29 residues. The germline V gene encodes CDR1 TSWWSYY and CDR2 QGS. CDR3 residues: CALAIRPALLRFTIPTVLGDTRGGDKLIF. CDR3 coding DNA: TGTGCTCTTGCTATAAGACCTGCCCTCCTACGATTTACAATACCCACCGTACTGGGGGATACGCGTGGGGGGGATAAACTCATCTTT.

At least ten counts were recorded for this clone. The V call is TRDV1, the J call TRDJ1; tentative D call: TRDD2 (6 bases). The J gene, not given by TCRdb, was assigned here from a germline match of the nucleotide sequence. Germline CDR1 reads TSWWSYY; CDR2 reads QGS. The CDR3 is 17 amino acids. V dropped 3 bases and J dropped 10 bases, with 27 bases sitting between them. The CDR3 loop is CALGDHLPSLTPITLIF. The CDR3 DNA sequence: TGTGCTCTTGGGGACCACCTTCCCAGCCTAACACCGATAACACTCATCTTT.

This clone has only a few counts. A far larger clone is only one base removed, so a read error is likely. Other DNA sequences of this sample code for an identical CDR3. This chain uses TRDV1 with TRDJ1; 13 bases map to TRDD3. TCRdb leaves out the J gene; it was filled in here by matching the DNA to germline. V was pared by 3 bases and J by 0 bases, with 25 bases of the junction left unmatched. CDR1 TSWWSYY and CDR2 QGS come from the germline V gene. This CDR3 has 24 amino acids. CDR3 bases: TGTGCTCTTGGGGAGCCGGCCTACGCCCTTACTGGGGGATACGCGCGGGAGTACACCGATAAACTCATCTTT. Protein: CALGEPAYALTGGYAREYTDKLIF.